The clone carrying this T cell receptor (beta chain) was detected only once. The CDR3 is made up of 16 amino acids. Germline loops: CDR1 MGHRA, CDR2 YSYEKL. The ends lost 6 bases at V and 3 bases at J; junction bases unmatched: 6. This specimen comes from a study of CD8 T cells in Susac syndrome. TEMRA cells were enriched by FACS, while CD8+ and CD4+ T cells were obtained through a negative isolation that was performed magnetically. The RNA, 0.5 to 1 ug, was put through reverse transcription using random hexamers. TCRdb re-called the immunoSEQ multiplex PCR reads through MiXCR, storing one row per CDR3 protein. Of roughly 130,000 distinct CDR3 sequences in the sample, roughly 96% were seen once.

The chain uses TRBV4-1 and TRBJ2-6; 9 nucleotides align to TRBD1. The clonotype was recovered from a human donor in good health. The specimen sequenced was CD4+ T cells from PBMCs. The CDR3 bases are TGCGCCAGCAGTCCACAGGGGGCGCTTGGGGCCAACGTCCTGACTTTC. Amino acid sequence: CASSPQGALGANVLTF.